Included here is one TCR beta chain sequence, with context. The antigen is undetermined. This sample is drawn from a study of OX40 agonist ivuxolimab in advanced cancers. In the study overall: Melanoma, hepatocellular carcinoma, head and neck or renal cell cancer occurred in dose-escalation patients. Partial responses were recorded for three patients, including one with hepatocellular carcinoma and two with cutaneous melanoma.

Patients had blood sampled at baseline and again on cycle 4 day 1 and cycle 7 day 1. Study results and caveats: The study found that CD8+ T cells averaged more expanded clones than CD4+.

The CDR3 runs to 14 residues. CDR1 SGHDT and CDR2 YYEEEE come from the germline V gene. Trimming took 4 bases from V and 7 from J; bases not matched to a gene: 6. Sequencing used immunoSEQ multiplex PCR; TCRdb keeps in-frame clones, though not all of them. The sample has several thousand clones, around 73% seen once. The TCR comes from an adult with an advanced solid tumor such as melanoma, head and neck, liver or kidney cancer. The sequences come from CD4+ or CD8+ T cells sorted from blood, collected in a trial of the OX40 agonist ivuxolimab. The chain recombines TRBV5-6 with TRBJ2-7; the match to TRBD2 covers 12 bases. The chain's CDR3 is CASSTSGGLEEQYF. DNA for the CDR3: TGTGCCAGCAGCACTAGCGGGGGGCTGGAGGAGCAGTACTTC. The variable domain in full, completed from reference TRBV5-6 and TRBJ2-7, reads DAGVTQSPTHLIKTRGQQVTLRCSPKSGHDTVSWYQQALGQGPQFIFQYYEEEERQRGNFPDRFSGHQFPNYSSELNVNALLLGDSALYLCASSTSGGLEEQYFGPGTRLTVT.